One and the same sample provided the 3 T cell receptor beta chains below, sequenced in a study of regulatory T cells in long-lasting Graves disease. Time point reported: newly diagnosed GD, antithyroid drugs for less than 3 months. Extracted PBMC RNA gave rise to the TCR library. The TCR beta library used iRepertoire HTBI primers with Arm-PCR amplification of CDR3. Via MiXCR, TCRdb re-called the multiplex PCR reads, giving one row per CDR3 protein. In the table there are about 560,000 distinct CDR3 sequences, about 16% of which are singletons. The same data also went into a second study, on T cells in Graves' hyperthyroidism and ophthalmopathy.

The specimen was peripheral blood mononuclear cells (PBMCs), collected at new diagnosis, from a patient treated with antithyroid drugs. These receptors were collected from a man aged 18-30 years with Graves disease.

The CDR3 DNA follows: TGTGCCAGCAGCCCCCGCGGGACTAGCGGGGGCGAGCAGTACTTC. This sequence encodes CASSPRGTSGGEQYF. The V call is TRBV7-9, the J call TRBJ2-7; 14 bases agree with TRBD2. The CDR3 is 15 amino acids. The germline CDR1 and CDR2 sequences are SEHNR and FQNEAQ (reference sequence). V shed 5 bases, J shed 6 bases, and the junction held 6 bases outside the gene matches.

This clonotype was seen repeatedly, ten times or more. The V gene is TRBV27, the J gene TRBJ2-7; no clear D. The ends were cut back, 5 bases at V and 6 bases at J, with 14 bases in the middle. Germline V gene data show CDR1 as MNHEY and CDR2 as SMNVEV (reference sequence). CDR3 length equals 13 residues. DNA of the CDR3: TGTGCCAGCAGTCCCTCGGACCCCTCCGAGCAGTACTTC. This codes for CASSPSDPSEQYF.

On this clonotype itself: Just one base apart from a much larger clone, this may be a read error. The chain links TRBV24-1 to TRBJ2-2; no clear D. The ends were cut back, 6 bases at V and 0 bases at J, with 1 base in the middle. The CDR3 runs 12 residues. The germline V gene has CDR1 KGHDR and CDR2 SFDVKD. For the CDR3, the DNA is TGTGCCACCAGTTCGAACACCGGGGAGCTGTTTTTT. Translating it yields CATSSNTGELFF.